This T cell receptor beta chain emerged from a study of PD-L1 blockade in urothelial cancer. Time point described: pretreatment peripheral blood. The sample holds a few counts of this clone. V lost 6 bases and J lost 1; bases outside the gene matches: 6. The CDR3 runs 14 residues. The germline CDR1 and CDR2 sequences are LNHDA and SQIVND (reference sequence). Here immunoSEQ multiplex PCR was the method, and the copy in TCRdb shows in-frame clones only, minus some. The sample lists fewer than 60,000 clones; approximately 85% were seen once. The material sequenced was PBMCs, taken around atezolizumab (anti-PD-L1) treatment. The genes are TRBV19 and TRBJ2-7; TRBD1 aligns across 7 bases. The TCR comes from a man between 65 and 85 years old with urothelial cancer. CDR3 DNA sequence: TGTGCCAGTAGACCGGGACAGAGGTCCTACGAGCAGTACTTC. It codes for CASRPGQRSYEQYF.